Below are 15 T cell receptor beta chains sequenced from a single sample in a study of blood T cells in healthy people across ages. Sample-barcoded 5' priming and a J-beta primer mix drove a second PCR of roughly 6 to 12 cycles. Via MiXCR, TCRdb re-called the 5' RACE reads, giving one row per CDR3 protein. The sample has 600,000 or so distinct CDR3 sequences, around 50% seen once; the top ten hold under 30%. Sample: blood. The source is a man aged 80 or over in good health.

This clonotype was counted a few times. The J gene is TRBJ2-7, the V gene TRBV10-3; D is unclear. CDR1 and CDR2 (germline): ENHRY, SYGVKD. This CDR3 region has 14 residues. The V end lost 2 bases, the J end lost 2 bases, and 10 bases lay between the germline ends. CDR3 protein: CAISEPAPAYEQYF. The CDR3 DNA sequence: TGTGCCATCAGTGAGCCGGCCCCGGCCTACGAGCAGTACTTC.

The chain joins TRBV20-1 to TRBJ1-2, with unresolved D. The V gene lost 2 bases and the J gene lost 8 bases, with 12 bases spanning the gap. The germline CDR1 and CDR2 sequences are DFQATT and SNEGSKA (reference sequence). The CDR3 covers 12 residues. CDR3 in amino acids: CSARITAQGYTF. In DNA, the CDR3 is TGCAGTGCTAGAATCACCGCCCAAGGCTACACCTTC.

The chain has TRBV6-2 or TRBV6-3 and TRBJ2-5; D is undetermined. Trimming removed 10 bases from V and 5 bases from J, with 14 bases in between. Germline CDR1 is MNHEY and CDR2 is SVGEGT. The CDR3 length is 12 residues. CDR3 sequence (DNA): TGTGCCACCAAAAGTGACCCGGAGACCCAGTACTTC. This encodes CATKSDPETQYF.

This clonotype showed up just once. The chain links TRBV24-1 to TRBJ2-3, with 7 bases that match TRBD2. CDR3 length equals 17 residues. V lost 1 base and J lost 1; bases outside the gene matches: 7. Germline V CDR1 and CDR2: KGHDR, SFDVKD. The CDR3 protein is CATSDLMPGRGTDTQYF. CDR3 DNA: TGTGCCACCAGTGATTTAATGCCGGGGAGGGGCACAGATACGCAGTATTTT.

The chain recombines TRBV20-1 with TRBJ1-6; D unresolved. Trimming left V 0 bases short and J 9 bases short, with 6 bases between. The CDR3 totals 12 residues. The germline CDR1 and CDR2 sequences are DFQATT and SNEGSKA (reference sequence). The CDR3 region is CSARDGPSPLHF. The CDR3 DNA reads TGCAGTGCTAGAGACGGACCTTCACCCCTCCACTTT.

This clonotype appeared a few times. The chain couples TRBV29-1 to TRBJ2-1, with D uncertain. There are 11 residues in the CDR3. Trimming left V 7 bases short and J 15 bases short, with 19 bases between. Germline loops: CDR1 SQVTM, CDR2 ANQGSEA. The CDR3 spells CSADRTGRLFF. The CDR3 coding sequence is TGCAGCGCCGACCGGACGGGCAGGCTGTTCTTC.

The chain uses TRBV6-2 or TRBV6-3 and TRBJ1-2; D is perhaps TRBD1 (6 bases). The V end was cut by 6 bases, the J end by 4 bases, with 12 bases between. The CDR3 spans 13 residues. Germline CDR1 and CDR2: MNHEY and SVGEGT. The CDR3 sequence is CASRDGGRYGYTF. In DNA form, the CDR3 reads TGTGCCAGCAGAGACGGGGGCCGCTATGGCTACACCTTC.

This chain links TRBV7-2 with TRBJ2-1; the match to TRBD2 covers 10 bases. Trimming took 4 bases from V and 7 from J; bases not matched to a gene: 7. Germline values: CDR1 SGHTA, CDR2 FQGNSA. This CDR3 contains 15 residues. Written as DNA, the CDR3 is TGTGCCAGCAGCTCCCCTAGCGGGAGTAAAAATGAGCAGTTCTTC. This translates into CASSSPSGSKNEQFF.

This clonotype showed up just a few times. In nucleotides, the CDR3 is TGCAGCGTGGGGCGGGACAGTAATGAGCAGTTCTTC. This encodes CSVGRDSNEQFF. This chain joins TRBV29-1 and TRBJ2-1, with a possible D match to TRBD1 (7 bases). From germline, CDR1 is SQVTM and CDR2 ANQGSEA. V lost 6 bases to trimming and J lost 7 bases, with 13 bases between them. CDR3 length: 12 residues.

This chain connects TRBV6-4 to TRBJ2-1; 10 bases are a match to TRBD2. Germline loops: CDR1 MRHNA, CDR2 SNTAGT. The CDR3 runs 16 residues. V trimming: 1 base; J trimming: 7 bases; junction bases outside the gene matches: 7. CDR3 nucleotides: TGTGCCAGCAGTGACTGGAATAGCGGGAGGCGGAATGAGCAGTTCTTC. The encoded protein is CASSDWNSGRRNEQFF.

The chain is built from TRBV18 and TRBJ1-6, with D maybe TRBD1 (5 bases). Looked up from germline, CDR1 is KGHSH and CDR2 is LQKENI. The CDR3 extends over 13 amino acids. V lost 3 bases and J lost 10, with 10 bases in between. The CDR3 DNA reads as TGTGCCAGCTCACCGGGGCAGTCCTCACCCCTCCACTTT. It specifies CASSPGQSSPLHF.

J is TRBJ2-5 and V is TRBV29-1; possible D gene TRBD2, 6 bases. Trimming removed 7 bases at V and 13 bases at J, with 22 bases between. From germline, CDR1 is SQVTM and CDR2 ANQGSEA. The CDR3 extends over 12 amino acids. CDR3 loop: CSACPGQGDWYF. CDR3 sequence (DNA): TGCAGCGCGTGTCCGGGGCAAGGGGACTGGTACTTC. Supplemented by reference TRBV29-1 and TRBJ2-5, the full variable domain reads SAVISQKPSRDICQRGTSLTIQCQVDSQVTMMFWYRQQPGQSLTLIATANQGSEATYESGFVIDKFPISRPNLTFSTLTVSNMSPEDSSIYLCSACPGQGDWYFGPGTRLLVL.

The chain joins TRBV7-9 to TRBJ2-7, with TRBD2 identical over 15 bases. Looked up from germline, CDR1 is SEHNR and CDR2 is FQNEAQ (reference sequence). V trimming: 5 bases; J trimming: 7 bases; junction bases outside the gene matches: 9. This CDR3 spans 16 amino acids. The CDR3 protein is CASSPTRTSGGEEQYF. The CDR3, as DNA: TGTGCCAGCAGCCCGACCCGGACTAGCGGGGGGGAAGAGCAGTACTTC.

This clonotype was counted a few times. The chain recombines TRBV7-9 with TRBJ2-1; 9 bases are shared with TRBD2. The CDR3 length is 16 residues. V was clipped by 5 bases and J by 10 bases; unmatched bases: 15. Germline CDR1 SEHNR, CDR2 FQNEAQ (reference sequence). The CDR3 loop reads CASSLGGLAGFREQFF. The CDR3 DNA sequence: TGTGCCAGCAGCCTCGGGGGTCTAGCGGGATTTCGCGAGCAGTTCTTC.

This rearrangement joins TRBV10-3 to TRBJ2-1, with TRBD2 identical over 7 bases. CDR1 and CDR2 (germline): ENHRY, SYGVKD. The CDR3 is made up of 15 amino acids. V lost 11 bases to trimming and J lost 0 bases; unmatched junction nucleotides: 10. The CDR3 coding sequence is TGTGCCGCCAGCGGGATGGGTAGCTCCTACAATGAGCAGTTCTTC. Protein sequence: CAASGMGSSYNEQFF.